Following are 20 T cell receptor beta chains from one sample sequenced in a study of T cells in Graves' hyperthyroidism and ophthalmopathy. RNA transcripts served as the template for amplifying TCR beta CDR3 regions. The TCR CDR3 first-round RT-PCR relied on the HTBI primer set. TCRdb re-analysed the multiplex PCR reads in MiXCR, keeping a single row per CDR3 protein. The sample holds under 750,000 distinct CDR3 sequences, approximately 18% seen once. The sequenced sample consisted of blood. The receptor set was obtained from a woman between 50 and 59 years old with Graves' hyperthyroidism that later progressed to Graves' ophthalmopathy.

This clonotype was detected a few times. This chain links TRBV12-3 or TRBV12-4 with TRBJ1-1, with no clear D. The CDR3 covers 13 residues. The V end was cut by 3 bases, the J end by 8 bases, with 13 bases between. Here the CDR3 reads CASSFSQSREAFF. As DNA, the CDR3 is TGTGCCAGCAGTTTTAGTCAGAGTAGAGAAGCTTTCTTT.

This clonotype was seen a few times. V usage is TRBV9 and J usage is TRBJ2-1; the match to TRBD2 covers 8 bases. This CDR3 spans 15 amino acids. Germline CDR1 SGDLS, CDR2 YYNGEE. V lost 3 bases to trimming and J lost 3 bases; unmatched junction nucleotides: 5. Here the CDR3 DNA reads TGTGCCAGCAGCGGGAGCGGGGGACACTACAATGAGCAGTTCTTC. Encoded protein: CASSGSGGHYNEQFF.

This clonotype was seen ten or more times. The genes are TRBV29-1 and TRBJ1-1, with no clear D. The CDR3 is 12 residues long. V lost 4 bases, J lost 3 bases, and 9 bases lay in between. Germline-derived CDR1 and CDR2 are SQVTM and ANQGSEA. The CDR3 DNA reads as TGCAGCGTTGTTTCTGGGGACACTGAAGCTTTCTTT. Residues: CSVVSGDTEAFF.

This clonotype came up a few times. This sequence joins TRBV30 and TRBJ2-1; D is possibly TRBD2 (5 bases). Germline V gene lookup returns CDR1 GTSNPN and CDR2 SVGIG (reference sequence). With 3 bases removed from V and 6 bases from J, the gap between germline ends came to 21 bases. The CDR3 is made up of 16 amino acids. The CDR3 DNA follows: TGTGCCTGGAGCGGGTATAACGGGGTTCTAACCAATGAGCAGTTCTTC. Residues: CAWSGYNGVLTNEQFF.

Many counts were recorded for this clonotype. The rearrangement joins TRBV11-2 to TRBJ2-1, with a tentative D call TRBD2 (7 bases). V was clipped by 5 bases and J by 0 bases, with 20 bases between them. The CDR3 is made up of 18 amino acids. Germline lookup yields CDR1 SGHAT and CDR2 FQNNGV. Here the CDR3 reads CASSSLGRGGGSYNEQFF. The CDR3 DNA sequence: TGTGCCAGCAGCAGCTTAGGAAGGGGGGGGGGCTCCTACAATGAGCAGTTCTTC.

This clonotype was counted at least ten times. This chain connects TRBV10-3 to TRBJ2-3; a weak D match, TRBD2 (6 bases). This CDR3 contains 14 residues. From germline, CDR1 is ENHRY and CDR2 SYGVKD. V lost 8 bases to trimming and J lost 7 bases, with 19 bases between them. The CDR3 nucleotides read TGTGCCATCGCCCGGGACTCTGCAAAACATACGCAGTATTTT. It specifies CAIARDSAKHTQYF.

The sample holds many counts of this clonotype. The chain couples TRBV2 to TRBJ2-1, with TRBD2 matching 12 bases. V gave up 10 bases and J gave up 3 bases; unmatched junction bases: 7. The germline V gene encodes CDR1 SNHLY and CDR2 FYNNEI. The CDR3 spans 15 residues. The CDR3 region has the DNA TGTGCCACCGCCCCGACTAGCGGGGGCTACAATGAGCAGTTCTTC. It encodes CATAPTSGGYNEQFF.

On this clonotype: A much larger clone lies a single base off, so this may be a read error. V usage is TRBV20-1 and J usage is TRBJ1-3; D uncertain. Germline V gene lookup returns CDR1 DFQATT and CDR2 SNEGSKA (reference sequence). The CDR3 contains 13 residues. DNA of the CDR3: TGCAATGCTAGTCGGGTGTCTGGAAACACCATATATTTT. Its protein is CNASRVSGNTIYF.

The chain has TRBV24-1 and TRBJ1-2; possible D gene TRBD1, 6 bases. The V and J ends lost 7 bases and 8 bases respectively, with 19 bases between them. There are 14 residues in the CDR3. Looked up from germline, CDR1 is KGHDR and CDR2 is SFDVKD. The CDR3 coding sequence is TGTGCCACCAGCCCGCAGGGGAAGGCAGGCGGCTACACCTTC. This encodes CATSPQGKAGGYTF.

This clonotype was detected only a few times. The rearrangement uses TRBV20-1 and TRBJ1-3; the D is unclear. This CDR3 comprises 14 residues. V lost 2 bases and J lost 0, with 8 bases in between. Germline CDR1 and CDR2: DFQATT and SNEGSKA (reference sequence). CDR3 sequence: CSARKDSSGNTIYF. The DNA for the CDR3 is TGCAGTGCTAGAAAGGACTCCTCTGGAAACACCATATATTTT.

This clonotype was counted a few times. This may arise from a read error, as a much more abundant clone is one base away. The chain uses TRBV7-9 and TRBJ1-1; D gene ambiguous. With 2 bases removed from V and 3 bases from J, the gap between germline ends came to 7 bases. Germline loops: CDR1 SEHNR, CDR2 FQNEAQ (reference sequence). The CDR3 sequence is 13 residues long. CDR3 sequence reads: CASSLRQYTEAFF. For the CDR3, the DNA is TGTGCCAGCAGCTTACGGCAGTACACTGAAGCTTTCTTT.

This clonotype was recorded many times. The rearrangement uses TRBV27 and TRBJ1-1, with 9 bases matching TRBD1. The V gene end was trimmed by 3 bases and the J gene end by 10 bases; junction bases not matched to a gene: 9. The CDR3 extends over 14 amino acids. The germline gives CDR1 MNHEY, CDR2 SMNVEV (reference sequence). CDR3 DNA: TGTGCCAGCAGTTTCCACGGGACAGGGCTAGGAGCTTTCTTT. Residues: CASSFHGTGLGAFF.

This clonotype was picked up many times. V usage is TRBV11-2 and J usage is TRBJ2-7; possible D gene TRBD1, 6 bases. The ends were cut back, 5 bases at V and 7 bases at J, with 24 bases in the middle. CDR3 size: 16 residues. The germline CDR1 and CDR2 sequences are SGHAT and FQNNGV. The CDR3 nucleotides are TGTGCCAGCAGCACCCACAGGGTTCCCTACGAAGTAGAGCAGTACTTC. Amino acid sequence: CASSTHRVPYEVEQYF. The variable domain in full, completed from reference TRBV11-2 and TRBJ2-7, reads EAGVAQSPRYKIIEKRQSVAFWCNPISGHATLYWYQQILGQGPKLLIQFQNNGVVDDSQLPKDRFSAERLKGVDSTLKIQPAKLEDSAVYLCASSTHRVPYEVEQYFGPGTRLTVT.

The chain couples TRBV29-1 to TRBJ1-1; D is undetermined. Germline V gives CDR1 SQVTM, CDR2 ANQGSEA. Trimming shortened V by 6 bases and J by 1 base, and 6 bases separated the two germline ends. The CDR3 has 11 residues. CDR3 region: CSVVENTEAFF. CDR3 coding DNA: TGCAGCGTAGTCGAGAACACTGAAGCTTTCTTT.

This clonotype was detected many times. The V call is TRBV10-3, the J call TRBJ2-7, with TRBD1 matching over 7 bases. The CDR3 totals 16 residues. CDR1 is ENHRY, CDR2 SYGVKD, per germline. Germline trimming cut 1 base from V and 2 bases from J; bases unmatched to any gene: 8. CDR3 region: CAISEFKGGQAYEQYF. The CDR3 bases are TGTGCCATCAGTGAGTTCAAAGGGGGCCAAGCCTACGAGCAGTACTTC.

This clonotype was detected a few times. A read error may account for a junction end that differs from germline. The CDR3 nucleotides read TGTGCCAGCAGCTTGTTTGAAGGGTCTTACTCTGGACACACCATATATTTT. This encodes CASSLFEGSYSGHTIYF. J is TRBJ1-3 and V is TRBV5-4; no definite D call. Germline V gives CDR1 SGHNT, CDR2 YYREEE (reference sequence). The CDR3 contains 17 residues.

In DNA, the CDR3 is TGCAGTGCTAGAGTTGACAGGGCTCGGGGCTACACCTTC. Its protein is CSARVDRARGYTF. The gene calls are TRBV20-1 and TRBJ1-2; TRBD1 matches at 7 bases. This CDR3 has 13 residues. Germline assignment: CDR1 DFQATT and CDR2 SNEGSKA (reference sequence). Trimming removed 1 base from V and 8 bases from J; junction bases left unmatched: 7.

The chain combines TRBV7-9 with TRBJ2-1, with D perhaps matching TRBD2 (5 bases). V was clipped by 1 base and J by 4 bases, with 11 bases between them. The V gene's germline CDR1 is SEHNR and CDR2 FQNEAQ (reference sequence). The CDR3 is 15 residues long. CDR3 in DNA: TGTGCCAGCAGCTTAGTACTAGGACGATACAATGAGCAGTTCTTC. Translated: CASSLVLGRYNEQFF.

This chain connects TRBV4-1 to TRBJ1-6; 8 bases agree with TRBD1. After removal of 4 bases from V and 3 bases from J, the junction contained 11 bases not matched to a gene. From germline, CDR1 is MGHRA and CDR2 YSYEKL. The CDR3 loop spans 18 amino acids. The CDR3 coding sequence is TGCGCCAGCAGCCCCGTCGGACAGGGAGCGTTCTATAATTCACCCCTCCACTTT. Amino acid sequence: CASSPVGQGAFYNSPLHF.

The CDR3 nucleotides are TGCAGCGCAGACCTGGGACAGAACTATGGCTACACCTTC. Protein sequence: CSADLGQNYGYTF. The chain employs TRBV29-1 and TRBJ1-2, with 7 bases matching TRBD1. With 7 bases clipped from V and 2 bases from J, the junction kept 7 bases outside the gene matches. The CDR3 extends over 13 amino acids. From germline, CDR1 is SQVTM and CDR2 ANQGSEA.